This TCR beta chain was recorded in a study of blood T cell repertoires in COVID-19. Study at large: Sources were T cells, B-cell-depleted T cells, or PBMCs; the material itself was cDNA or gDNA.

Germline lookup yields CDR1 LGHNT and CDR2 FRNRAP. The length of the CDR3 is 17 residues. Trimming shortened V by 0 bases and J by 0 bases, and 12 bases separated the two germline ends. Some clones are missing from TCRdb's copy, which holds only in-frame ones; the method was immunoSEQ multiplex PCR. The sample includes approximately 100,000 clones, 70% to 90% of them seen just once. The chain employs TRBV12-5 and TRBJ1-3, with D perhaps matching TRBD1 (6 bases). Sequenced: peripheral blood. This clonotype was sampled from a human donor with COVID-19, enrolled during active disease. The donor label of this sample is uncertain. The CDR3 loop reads CASGLVLGGPSGNTIYF. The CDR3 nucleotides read TGTGCTAGTGGTTTGGTACTAGGGGGTCCCTCTGGAAACACCATATATTTT.